The present T cell receptor (beta chain) was sequenced within a study of T cell repertoires in cytomegalovirus infection. Study-level background: HLA-C-restricted CMV epitopes, recently identified, and well-studied HLA-B-restricted ones were used by the study. Public TCR beta signature analysis indicated the presence of both CMV infection and matching HLA type. Study observations and caveats: The study identified carriers of CMV plus the relevant HLA from cumulative public TCR beta family frequency.

Trimming pared 0 bases from V and 1 base from J, leaving 18 bases between. Germline lookup yields CDR1 LGHNA and CDR2 YNFKEQ. The CDR3 has 18 residues. TCRdb fed the reads into MiXCR, producing one record per CDR3 protein. The table has 900,000 to 950,000 distinct CDR3 sequences, approximately 32% seen once. A note on this clonotype: Its antigen remains unidentified.

The rearrangement joins TRBV4-2 to TRBJ2-5; a weak D match, TRBD1 (6 bases). The specimen comprised cultured CD8+ T cells from PBMCs, sampled from culture after CMV antigen stimulation. The source is a human donor in good health (CMV status not recorded). Some clones in this sample may be carry-over from other donors' samples. The CDR3 DNA reads TGTGCCAGCAGCCAAGAGATCGCGCAGGGGTCGGTCCAAGAGACCCAGTACTTC. This codes for CASSQEIAQGSVQETQYF.